This entry concerns a single TCR beta chain. Antigen specificity is unknown. The CDR3 is made up of 15 amino acids. Germline V gene sequence: CDR1 SEHNR, CDR2 FQNEAQ (reference sequence). The germline V and J ends were trimmed by 5 bases and 7 bases, with 18 bases remaining between them. The data were taken from a study of beta chain features in type 1 diabetes. Findings of the study overall: Insertion counts at VDJ junctions were lower in type 1 diabetes patients, who also showed more deletions there.

cDNA synthesis used the whole RNA isolate, giving expressed TCRB sequences. TCRdb's copy holds only in-frame clones and misses some; the assay was immunoSEQ multiplex PCR. The table lists 970,000 or so clones, roughly 16% of them singletons. This sequence was found in a woman aged 18-35 years in good health. The chain has TRBV7-9 and TRBJ1-5, with a tentative D call TRBD1 (6 bases). The sample comprised naive CD4+ T cells from blood. Written as DNA, the CDR3 is TGTGCCAGCAGCCCCGGCCCGGGGGCGGCACAGCCCCAGCATTTT. Translated, it gives CASSPGPGAAQPQHF. The whole variable domain, remainder taken from reference TRBV7-9 and TRBJ1-5, is DTGVSQNPRHKITKRGQNVTFRCDPISEHNRLYWYRQTLGQGPEFLTYFQNEAQLEKSRLLSDRFSAERPKGSFSTLEIQRTEQGDSAMYLCASSPGPGAAQPQHFGDGTRLSIL.